The 5 T cell receptor beta chains below come from one sample, sequenced in a study of blood T cell repertoires in COVID-19. Method: immunoSEQ multiplex PCR; TCRdb's copy keeps in-frame clones and lacks some. The repertoire has fewer than 250,000 clones, about nine tenths of them found once; the top ten carry more than 7%. Sequences were obtained from PBMCs or T cells enriched from blood (not recorded which). These receptors were taken from a man younger than 45 in a cohort exposed to, infected with or recovered from COVID-19 (not recorded which).

The chain has TRBV10-3 and TRBJ1-2; 8 bases match TRBD1. Looked up from germline, CDR1 is ENHRY and CDR2 is SYGVKD. This CDR3 contains 12 residues. V was clipped by 6 bases and J by 3 bases; unmatched bases: 0. In DNA form, the CDR3 reads TGTGCCATCAGGGACAGGGACTATGGCTACACCTTC. Protein product: CAIRDRDYGYTF.

The chain employs TRBV7-2 and TRBJ1-3, with a tentative D call TRBD1 (5 bases). V lost 2 bases and J 5 bases, leaving 13 bases between the germline ends. Germline V gene sequence: CDR1 SGHTA, CDR2 FQGNSA. CDR3 length equals 15 residues. The CDR3 is CASSLPPGRRNTIYF. The CDR3 coding sequence is TGTGCCAGCAGCTTACCCCCAGGGAGGAGAAACACCATATATTTT.

The chain uses TRBV9 and TRBJ2-1; D possibly corresponds to TRBD2 (6 bases). Germline CDR1 SGDLS, CDR2 YYNGEE. The CDR3 covers 16 residues. V was clipped by 0 bases and J by 4 bases, with 14 bases between them. This CDR3 reads CASSVDWTRGYNEQFF. CDR3 in DNA: TGTGCCAGCAGCGTAGATTGGACTCGGGGGTACAATGAGCAGTTCTTC.

A few counts support this clone. The rearrangement joins TRBV7-9 to TRBJ2-7, with D unclear. V lost 3 bases and J lost 1, with 7 bases in between. CDR1 is SEHNR, CDR2 FQNEAQ, per germline (reference sequence). This CDR3 is built from 13 residues. The CDR3 DNA reads TGTGCCAGCAGCTTCCAGGCTTCCTACGAGCAGTACTTC. This codes for CASSFQASYEQYF.

The chain has TRBV9 and TRBJ1-3; possibly TRBD1 for D (5 bases). V lost 0 bases, J lost 0 bases, and 22 bases lay in between. The CDR3 has 20 residues. CDR1 and CDR2 from the germline V gene are SGDLS and YYNGEE. CDR3 sequence: CASSVGSGGLGPISGNTIYF. Here the CDR3 DNA reads TGTGCCAGCAGCGTAGGCTCGGGGGGACTAGGACCGATCTCTGGAAACACCATATATTTT.